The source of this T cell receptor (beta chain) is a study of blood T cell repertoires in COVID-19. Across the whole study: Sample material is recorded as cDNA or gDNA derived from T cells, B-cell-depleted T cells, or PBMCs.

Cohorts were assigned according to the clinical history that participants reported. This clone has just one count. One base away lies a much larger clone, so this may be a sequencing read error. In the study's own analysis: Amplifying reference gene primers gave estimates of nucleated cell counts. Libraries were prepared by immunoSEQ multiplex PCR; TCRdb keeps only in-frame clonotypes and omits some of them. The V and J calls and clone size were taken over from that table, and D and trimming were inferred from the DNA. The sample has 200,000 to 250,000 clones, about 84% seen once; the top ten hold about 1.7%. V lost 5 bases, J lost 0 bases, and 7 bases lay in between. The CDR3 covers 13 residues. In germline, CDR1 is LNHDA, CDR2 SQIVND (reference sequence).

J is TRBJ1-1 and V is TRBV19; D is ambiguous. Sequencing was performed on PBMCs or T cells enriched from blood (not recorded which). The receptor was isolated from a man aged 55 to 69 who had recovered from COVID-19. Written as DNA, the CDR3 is TGTGCCAGTAGTGCCAGGTTGAACACTGAAGCTTTCTTT. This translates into CASSARLNTEAFF.